The clone carrying this T cell receptor beta chain has only a few counts. The antigen is not known. The entry originates in a study of human T cells and chemical hapten exposure. This CDR3 comprises 13 residues. Trimming shortened V by 1 base and J by 4 bases, and 5 bases separated the two germline ends. The V gene's germline CDR1 is LGHDT and CDR2 YNNKEL (reference sequence). General study points: DPC sensitization did not alter TCRs above 1 in 1000 frequency. Compared to controls, expanded TCRs made significantly more large clusters of similar CDR3s. With alopecia, donors may have immune responses unlike healthy people's.

Time point described: pre-sensitization, week 0. Indicated treatment: therapeutic diphenylcyclopropenone sensitization with weekly scalp DPC. As handled by the study authors: Sequenced samples showed a median of approximately 100,000 TCRs each, with counts running from about 22,000 to 700,000. TCRdb recomputed calls from the RACE reads with MiXCR, one row per CDR3 protein. V and J calls and clone size were set by TCRdb, not the authors. The sample consists of over 85,000 distinct CDR3 sequences, 10% to 13% of them appearing once. The source was whole blood, collected in connection with sensitization to the hapten diphenylcyclopropenone (DPC). The TCR sequence derives from an older woman with alopecia areata. Some clones in this sample may be carry-over from other donors' samples. The V and J genes are TRBV3-1 and TRBJ2-1; perhaps D is TRBD1 or TRBD2 (5 bases each). This CDR3 is CASSQGGYNEQFF. In DNA form, the CDR3 reads TGTGCCAGCAGCCAAGGGGGGTACAATGAGCAGTTCTTC.